One and the same sample provided the 28 T cell receptor beta chains below, sequenced in a study of blood T cell repertoires in COVID-19. TCRdb's copy holds only in-frame clones and misses some; the assay was immunoSEQ multiplex PCR. Altogether about 270,000 clones are present, around nine tenths being singletons, with the ten largest covering approximately 9%. Sequencing used peripheral blood. These receptors originate from a man aged 40-55 years with active or convalescent COVID-19.

The chain combines TRBV9 with TRBJ1-2; TRBD1 matches at 9 bases. The ends lost 0 bases at V and 4 bases at J; junction bases unmatched: 10. Looked up from germline, CDR1 is SGDLS and CDR2 is YYNGEE. CDR3 length: 17 amino acids. DNA of the CDR3: TGTGCCAGCAGCGTAGAGGTTGGGGACAGGGATCCCTATGGCTACACCTTC. The encoded protein is CASSVEVGDRDPYGYTF.

The V call is TRBV6-1, the J call TRBJ2-5; D call uncertain. This CDR3 has 12 amino acids. V lost 3 bases and J lost 3, with 5 bases in between. Germline V gene lookup returns CDR1 MNHNS and CDR2 SASEGT. This CDR3 is CASSEQKETQYF. The CDR3 region has the DNA TGTGCCAGCAGTGAGCAGAAAGAGACCCAGTACTTC.

The genes are TRBV4-1 and TRBJ2-5; 10 nucleotides agree with TRBD2. Germline V lookup: CDR1 MGHRA, CDR2 YSYEKL. The CDR3 has 17 residues. The V segment lost 1 base and the J segment 3 bases; nucleotides outside the gene matches: 8. This CDR3 is CASSQVDQLAGKETQYF. CDR3 in DNA: TGCGCCAGCAGCCAAGTCGATCAACTAGCGGGGAAAGAGACCCAGTACTTC.

The rearrangement uses TRBV6-1 and TRBJ1-1, with a weak D call TRBD1 (5 bases). The germline gives CDR1 MNHNS, CDR2 SASEGT. Trimming cost V 0 bases and J 4 bases, with 12 bases left between them. The CDR3 loop spans 15 amino acids. CDR3 region: CASSEALMGGTEAFF. Written as DNA, the CDR3 is TGTGCCAGCAGTGAAGCTCTGATGGGGGGCACTGAAGCTTTCTTT.

V usage is TRBV2 and J usage is TRBJ1-2; 8 bases align to TRBD1. With 1 base clipped from V and 7 bases from J, the junction kept 11 bases outside the gene matches. This CDR3 spans 16 amino acids. The V gene's germline CDR1 is SNHLY and CDR2 FYNNEI. CDR3 sequence: CASSEGGLWTGLGYTF. Written as DNA, the CDR3 is TGTGCCAGCAGTGAAGGAGGACTCTGGACAGGGCTTGGCTACACCTTC.

The chain combines TRBV4-2 with TRBJ1-1; D is perhaps TRBD1 (6 bases). With 3 bases removed from V and 1 base from J, the gap between germline ends came to 9 bases. This CDR3 region has 14 residues. Per the germline V gene, CDR1 is LGHNA and CDR2 is YNFKEQ. DNA for the CDR3: TGTGCCAGCAGCCACGGACAGCAGAACACTGAAGCTTTCTTT. This encodes CASSHGQQNTEAFF.

This chain uses TRBV5-1 with TRBJ1-5; D may be TRBD1 (6 bases). V was shortened by 0 bases and J by 7 bases, with 14 bases between the two germline ends. The CDR3 runs to 15 residues. In germline, CDR1 is SGHRS, CDR2 YFSETQ. In nucleotides, the CDR3 is TGCGCCAGCAGCTTGGACGCGGGGGCAGGGCAGCCCCAGCATTTT. Translated: CASSLDAGAGQPQHF.

The J gene is TRBJ2-2, the V gene TRBV6-6; a weak D match, TRBD1 (5 bases). The germline gives CDR1 MNHNY, CDR2 SVGAGI (reference sequence). There are 15 residues in the CDR3. V gave up 8 bases and J gave up 4 bases, with 17 bases separating them. CDR3 residues: CASARAKGITGELFF. The CDR3 bases are TGTGCCAGCGCCCGGGCCAAGGGGATCACCGGGGAGCTGTTTTTT.

This clone was seen once. The chain is built from TRBV5-1 and TRBJ1-5; no reliable D call. The germline V and J ends were trimmed by 4 bases and 0 bases, with 11 bases remaining between them. The CDR3 is made up of 15 amino acids. Germline V lookup: CDR1 SGHRS, CDR2 YFSETQ. The CDR3 is CASSLDGSSNQPQHF. In DNA, the CDR3 is TGCGCCAGCAGCCTGGACGGGTCTAGCAATCAGCCCCAGCATTTT.

This sequence joins TRBV30 and TRBJ2-4; the D gene is possibly TRBD2 (7 bases). Trimming removed 0 bases from V and 8 bases from J, with 14 bases in between. The CDR3 consists of 14 residues. Germline-derived CDR1 and CDR2 are GTSNPN and SVGIG (reference sequence). CDR3 bases: TGTGCCTGGAGTGTAGGGGGGGAGAGTTACATTCAGTACTTC. It is translated as CAWSVGGESYIQYF.

V is TRBV4-1 and J is TRBJ2-6; 8 nucleotides agree with TRBD1. The trim removed 0 bases at V and 0 bases at J, leaving 7 bases unmatched. The germline CDR1 and CDR2 sequences are MGHRA and YSYEKL. CDR3 length equals 19 residues. Here the CDR3 DNA reads TGCGCCAGCAGCCAAGATAGGGGACAGGTGACCTCTGGGGCCAACGTCCTGACTTTC. This translates into CASSQDRGQVTSGANVLTF.

The V and J genes are TRBV7-3 and TRBJ2-2; 13 nucleotides agree with TRBD2. Trimming removed 2 bases from V and 4 bases from J; junction bases left unmatched: 7. The CDR3 is 18 amino acids. Per the germline V gene, CDR1 is SGHTA and CDR2 is FQGTGA. The CDR3 reads CASSLDRLAGGCTGELFF. The CDR3 nucleotides read TGTGCCAGCAGCTTAGACCGACTAGCGGGAGGCTGCACCGGGGAGCTGTTTTTT.

The V call is TRBV6-1, the J call TRBJ1-4; D perhaps matches TRBD1 (6 bases). CDR1 is MNHNS and CDR2 is SASEGT in the germline V gene. CDR3 length: 17 amino acids. V was clipped by 2 bases and J by 0 bases, with 13 bases between them. The CDR3 coding sequence is TGTGCCAGCAGTGAAATTCTAGGACAGACAACTAATGAAAAACTGTTTTTT. Translating gives CASSEILGQTTNEKLFF.

This clone came up once. This sequence joins TRBV28 and TRBJ1-1, with unresolved D. CDR1 and CDR2 (germline): MDHEN, SYDVKM. Trimming took 5 bases from V and 4 from J, leaving 23 bases between them. CDR3 length: 17 residues. CDR3 region: CASSPGWGAGEGTEAFF. The CDR3 bases are TGTGCCAGCAGTCCCGGCTGGGGAGCCGGTGAGGGCACTGAAGCTTTCTTT.

The chain carries TRBV10-2 and TRBJ1-5; no definite D call. Germline loops: CDR1 WSHSY, CDR2 SAAADI. The germline V and J ends were trimmed by 2 bases and 8 bases, with 16 bases remaining between them. This CDR3 is 15 amino acids long. The CDR3, as DNA: TGCGCCAGCAGTGAGGCGCGGACGGCCGGGGAGCCCCAGCATTTT. Protein: CASSEARTAGEPQHF.

This clone occurred a few times. The rearrangement uses TRBV28 and TRBJ1-6; 7 nucleotides line up with TRBD1. The CDR3 sequence is 13 residues long. Losses at the gene ends were 5 bases for V and 10 bases for J; bases not matched to a gene: 5. CDR1 MDHEN and CDR2 SYDVKM come from the germline V gene. The CDR3: CASSQGQKSPLHF. CDR3 nucleotide sequence: TGTGCCAGCAGTCAGGGACAGAAATCACCCCTCCACTTT.

Notes on this clone: This same CDR3 is encoded by further DNA sequences in the sample. The chain recombines TRBV12-3 or TRBV12-4 with TRBJ1-2; the D gene is possibly TRBD1 (6 bases). V was clipped by 4 bases and J by 5 bases, with 8 bases between them. The CDR3 consists of 12 residues. CDR3 loop: CASSSGDYGYTF. CDR3 in DNA: TGTGCCAGCAGTTCAGGGGATTATGGCTACACCTTC.

The gene calls are TRBV2 and TRBJ2-5, with 8 bases fitting TRBD2. The germline gives CDR1 SNHLY, CDR2 FYNNEI. Trimming cost V 8 bases and J 5 bases; bases outside gene matches: 7. The CDR3 consists of 13 residues. The CDR3 protein is CASGTSGGETQYF. Here the CDR3 DNA reads TGTGCCAGCGGAACCAGCGGGGGTGAGACCCAGTACTTC.

The chain couples TRBV12-5 to TRBJ1-5, with a tentative D call TRBD1 (6 bases). CDR1 is LGHNT, CDR2 FRNRAP, per germline. The ends were cut back, 7 bases at V and 5 bases at J, with 12 bases in the middle. The CDR3 extends over 13 amino acids. The CDR3 sequence is CASAEGGDQPQHF. The CDR3 DNA follows: TGTGCTAGTGCGGAGGGGGGGGATCAGCCCCAGCATTTT.

The rearrangement links TRBV7-2 to TRBJ2-7; D gene uncertain. V dropped 5 bases and J dropped 2 bases, with 7 bases sitting between them. CDR1 is SGHTA and CDR2 is FQGNSA in the germline V gene. The CDR3 spans 12 residues. In DNA, the CDR3 is TGTGCCAGCAGCCCCTACCCCTACGAGCAGTACTTC. Translation gives CASSPYPYEQYF.

V gene TRBV5-5 combines with J gene TRBJ1-5; TRBD1 matches at 7 bases. The CDR3 extends over 15 amino acids. Germline V gene sequence: CDR1 SGHKS, CDR2 YYEKEE (reference sequence). V dropped 3 bases and J dropped 5; count of bases not matched to a gene: 8. CDR3 in amino acids: CASSYQGGLDQPQHF. The DNA for the CDR3 is TGTGCCAGCAGCTATCAGGGGGGTTTGGATCAGCCCCAGCATTTT.

This clone was counted a single time. The rearrangement links TRBV2 to TRBJ2-6, with TRBD1 as a possible D gene (6 bases). V was trimmed by 4 bases and J by 3 bases, leaving 7 bases between them. This CDR3 is 14 amino acids long. Germline values: CDR1 SNHLY, CDR2 FYNNEI. The CDR3 DNA reads TGTGCCAGCAGTGGACAGGTTGGGGCCAACGTCCTGACTTTC. Translating it yields CASSGQVGANVLTF. The whole variable domain, filled in from reference TRBV2 and TRBJ2-6, reads EPEVTQTPSHQVTQMGQEVILRCVPISNHLYFYWYRQILGQKVEFLVSFYNNEISEKSEIFDDQFSVERPDGSNFTLKIRSTKLEDSAMYFCASSGQVGANVLTFGAGSRLTVL.

The chain links TRBV27 to TRBJ2-1; D may be TRBD2 (5 bases). Trimming pared 2 bases from V and 4 bases from J, leaving 12 bases between. The germline V gene has CDR1 MNHEY and CDR2 SMNVEV (reference sequence). The CDR3 loop spans 15 amino acids. As DNA, the CDR3 is TGTGCCAGCAGTTTAGGAAGCGGTGCTTACAATGAGCAGTTCTTC. This sequence encodes CASSLGSGAYNEQFF.

This chain joins TRBV7-8 and TRBJ2-5; possible D gene TRBD1, 6 bases. The V end was cut by 4 bases, the J end by 2 bases, with 14 bases between. The CDR3 is 15 residues long. Germline CDR1 reads SGHVS; CDR2 reads FQNEAQ. In DNA form, the CDR3 reads TGTGCCAGCAGCTCCCCCCGGACAGATCAAGAGACCCAGTACTTC. It is translated as CASSSPRTDQETQYF.

J is TRBJ2-1 and V is TRBV29-1; 12 bases match TRBD2. Germline V gene data show CDR1 as SQVTM and CDR2 as ANQGSEA. After removal of 7 bases from V and 0 bases from J, the junction contained 10 bases not matched to a gene. This CDR3 is 17 amino acids long. CDR3 protein: CSASGLAGPSSYNEQFF. The CDR3 DNA sequence: TGCAGCGCTTCGGGACTAGCGGGTCCTAGCTCCTACAATGAGCAGTTCTTC.

This rearrangement joins TRBV10-3 to TRBJ1-6; 8 nucleotides line up with TRBD1. After removal of 6 bases from V and 8 bases from J, the junction contained 0 bases not matched to a gene. Looked up from germline, CDR1 is ENHRY and CDR2 is SYGVKD. The CDR3 extends over 12 amino acids. The CDR3 coding sequence is TGTGCCATCAGGGACAGGGATTCACCCCTCCACTTT. Translated, it gives CAIRDRDSPLHF.

This sequence joins TRBV27 and TRBJ1-5; TRBD1 aligns across 7 bases. Germline V gene lookup returns CDR1 MNHEY and CDR2 SMNVEV (reference sequence). CDR3 length equals 14 residues. V dropped 4 bases and J dropped 7; count of bases not matched to a gene: 7. This chain's CDR3 is CASSSTGVGQPQHF. The DNA for the CDR3 is TGTGCCAGCAGTTCCACAGGGGTAGGACAGCCCCAGCATTTT.

This clone was detected once. The rearrangement joins TRBV19 to TRBJ1-5; no definite D call. Trimming took 7 bases from V and 4 from J, leaving 11 bases between them. Germline CDR1 and CDR2: LNHDA and SQIVND (reference sequence). The length of the CDR3 is 13 residues. Here the CDR3 DNA reads TGTGCCAGTAACATGGGCAGAAATCAGCCCCAGCATTTT. Residues: CASNMGRNQPQHF. Complete variable domain (other parts from reference TRBV19 and TRBJ1-5): DGGITQSPKYLFRKEGQNVTLSCEQNLNHDAMYWYRQDPGQGLRLIYYSQIVNDFQKGDIAEGYSVSREKKESFPLTVTSAQKNPTAFYLCASNMGRNQPQHFGDGTRLSIL.